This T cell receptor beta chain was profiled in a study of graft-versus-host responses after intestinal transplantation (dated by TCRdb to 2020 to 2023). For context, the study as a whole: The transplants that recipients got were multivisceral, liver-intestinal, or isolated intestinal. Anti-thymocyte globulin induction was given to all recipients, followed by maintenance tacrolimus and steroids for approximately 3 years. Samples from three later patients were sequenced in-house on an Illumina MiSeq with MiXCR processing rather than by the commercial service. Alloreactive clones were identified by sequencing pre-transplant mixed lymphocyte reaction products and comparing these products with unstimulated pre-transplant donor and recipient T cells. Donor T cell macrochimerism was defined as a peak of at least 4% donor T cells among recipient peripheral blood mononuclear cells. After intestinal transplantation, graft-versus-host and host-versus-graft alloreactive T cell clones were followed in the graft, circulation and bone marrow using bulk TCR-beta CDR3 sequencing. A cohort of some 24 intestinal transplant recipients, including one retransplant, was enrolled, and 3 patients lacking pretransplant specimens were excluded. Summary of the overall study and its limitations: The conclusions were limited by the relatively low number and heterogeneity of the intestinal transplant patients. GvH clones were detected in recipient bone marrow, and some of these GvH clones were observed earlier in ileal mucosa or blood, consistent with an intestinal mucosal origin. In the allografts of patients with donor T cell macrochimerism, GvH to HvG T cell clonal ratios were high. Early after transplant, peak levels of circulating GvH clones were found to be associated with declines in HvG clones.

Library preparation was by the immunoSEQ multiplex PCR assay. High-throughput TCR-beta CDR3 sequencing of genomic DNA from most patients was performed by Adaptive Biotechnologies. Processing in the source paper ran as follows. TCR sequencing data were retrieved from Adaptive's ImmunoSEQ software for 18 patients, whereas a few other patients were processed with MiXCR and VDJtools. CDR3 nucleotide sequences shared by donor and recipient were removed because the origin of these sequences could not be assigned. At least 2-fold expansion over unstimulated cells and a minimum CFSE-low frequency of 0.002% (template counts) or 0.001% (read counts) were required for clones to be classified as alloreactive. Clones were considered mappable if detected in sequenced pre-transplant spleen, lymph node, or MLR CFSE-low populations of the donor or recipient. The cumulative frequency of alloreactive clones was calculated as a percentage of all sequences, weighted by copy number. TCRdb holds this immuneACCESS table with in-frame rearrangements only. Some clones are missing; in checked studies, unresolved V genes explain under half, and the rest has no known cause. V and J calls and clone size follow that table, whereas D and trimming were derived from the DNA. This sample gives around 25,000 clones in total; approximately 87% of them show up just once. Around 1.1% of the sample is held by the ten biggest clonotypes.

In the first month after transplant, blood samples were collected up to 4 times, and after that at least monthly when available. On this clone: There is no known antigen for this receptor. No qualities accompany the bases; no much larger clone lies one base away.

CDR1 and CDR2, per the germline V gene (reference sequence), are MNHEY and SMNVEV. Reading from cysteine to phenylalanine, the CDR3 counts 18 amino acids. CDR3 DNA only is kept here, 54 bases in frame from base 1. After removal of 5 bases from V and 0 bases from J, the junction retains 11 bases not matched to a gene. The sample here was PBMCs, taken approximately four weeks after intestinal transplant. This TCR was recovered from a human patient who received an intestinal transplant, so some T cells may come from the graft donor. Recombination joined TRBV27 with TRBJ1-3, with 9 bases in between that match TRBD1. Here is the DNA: TGTGCCAGCAGTGCGACAGGGGGGGGCTCTAACTCTGGAAACACCATATATTTT. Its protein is CASSATGGGSNSGNTIYF.